The 22 T cell receptor beta chains below all came from one sample that was sequenced in a study of siplizumab effects on memory and regulatory T cells. Libraries were prepared by immunoSEQ multiplex PCR; TCRdb keeps only in-frame clonotypes and omits some of them. This table has tens of thousands of clones, roughly nine tenths appearing once. Sequenced material: CD8+ T cells sorted from blood. The source is a human donor in good health.

The chain recombines TRBV29-1 with TRBJ2-5, with no clear D. Trimming removed 1 base at V and 3 bases at J, with 12 bases between. Germline V gives CDR1 SQVTM, CDR2 ANQGSEA. This CDR3 spans 14 amino acids. The chain's CDR3 is CSVEVIWAEETQYF. DNA for the CDR3: TGCAGCGTTGAAGTAATATGGGCGGAAGAGACCCAGTACTTC.

The chain links TRBV7-9 to TRBJ2-7; D is unclear. Germline lookup yields CDR1 SEHNR and CDR2 FQNEAQ (reference sequence). V lost 3 bases, J lost 6 bases, and 24 bases lay in between. This CDR3 is built from 17 residues. The chain's CDR3 is CASSFHPVIDGFSEQYF. CDR3 sequence (DNA): TGTGCCAGCAGCTTTCATCCGGTGATTGACGGATTTAGCGAGCAGTACTTC.

This chain connects TRBV2 to TRBJ2-3, with 8 bases identical to TRBD2. Germline V CDR1 and CDR2: SNHLY, FYNNEI. The CDR3 totals 18 residues. The V and J ends lost 0 bases and 6 bases, in that order; junction bases with no gene match: 14. CDR3 protein: CASSEASRAGGVYDTQYF. CDR3 DNA: TGTGCCAGCAGTGAAGCATCCAGGGCGGGGGGTGTTTATGATACGCAGTATTTT.

This chain joins TRBV29-1 and TRBJ2-2; D might be TRBD1 (5 bases). Trimming took off 8 bases at V and 8 bases at J, with 15 bases between the two ends. Germline loops: CDR1 SQVTM, CDR2 ANQGSEA. This CDR3 contains 12 residues. CDR3: CSLTGQTGELFF. The CDR3, as DNA: TGCAGCCTGACCGGACAAACTGGGGAGCTGTTTTTT.

This rearrangement joins TRBV5-8 to TRBJ2-7; tentative D call: TRBD1 (5 bases). Germline values: CDR1 SGHTS, CDR2 YDEGEE. The CDR3 covers 14 residues. V lost 0 bases, J lost 6 bases, and 13 bases lay in between. The CDR3 protein is CASSLVGRAPEQYF. The CDR3 nucleotides are TGTGCCAGCAGCTTGGTAGGCAGGGCCCCCGAGCAGTACTTC.

The rearrangement links TRBV21-1 to TRBJ1-1. TRBV21-1 is a documented pseudogene. The CDR3 has 16 amino acids. The CDR3 sequence: CASSKAEGRMNTEAFF. The CDR3 nucleotides are TGTGCCAGCAGCAAAGCTGAGGGGCGAATGAACACTGAAGCTTTCTTT.

This clone was seen only once. The J gene is TRBJ2-3, the V gene TRBV5-4; D not resolved. CDR3 length equals 16 residues. The V end was cut by 2 bases, the J end by 2 bases, with 15 bases between. Germline V gives CDR1 SGHNT, CDR2 YYREEE (reference sequence). The CDR3 protein is CASSFGSSRYTDTQYF. The DNA of the CDR3 is TGTGCCAGCAGCTTTGGGTCCAGCAGATACACAGATACGCAGTATTTT.

The chain carries TRBV6-5 and TRBJ2-7, with D possibly being TRBD2 (6 bases). The CDR3 covers 16 residues. V shed 0 bases and J shed 5 bases, with 17 bases lying between them. Germline CDR1 is MNHEY and CDR2 is SVGAGI. The CDR3 region is CASSYSRASAVDEQYF. The DNA for the CDR3 is TGTGCCAGCAGTTACTCGAGGGCTAGCGCAGTCGACGAGCAGTACTTC.

V usage is TRBV7-9 and J usage is TRBJ2-7; the match to TRBD1 covers 8 bases. Germline V gene sequence: CDR1 SEHNR, CDR2 FQNEAQ (reference sequence). The CDR3 extends over 13 amino acids. J gave up 2 bases and V 6 bases, and 3 bases lay outside the gene matches. CDR3 loop: CASRDRVTYEQYF. Here the CDR3 DNA reads TGTGCCAGCAGGGACAGGGTCACCTACGAGCAGTACTTC.

The chain combines TRBV2 with TRBJ2-1; D is unclear. CDR1 and CDR2 (germline): SNHLY, FYNNEI. The CDR3 spans 16 residues. V lost 4 bases, J lost 0 bases, and 13 bases lay in between. The CDR3 sequence is CASSVKVSFSYNEQFF. CDR3 coding DNA: TGTGCCAGCAGTGTAAAGGTGAGCTTCTCCTACAATGAGCAGTTCTTC.

The chain carries TRBV18 and TRBJ2-5; TRBD1 agrees at 11 bases. The CDR3 covers 14 residues. With 6 bases clipped from V and 5 bases from J, the junction kept 5 bases outside the gene matches. Per germline, CDR1 KGHSH and CDR2 LQKENI. The CDR3 spells CASSRTGGEETQYF. CDR3 sequence (DNA): TGTGCCAGCTCTCGGACAGGGGGCGAGGAGACCCAGTACTTC. Combining the CDR3 with reference TRBV18 and TRBJ2-5 gives the whole variable domain NAGVMQNPRHLVRRRGQEARLRCSPMKGHSHVYWYRQLPEEGLKFMVYLQKENIIDESGMPKERFSAEFPKEGPSILRIQQVVRGDSAAYFCASSRTGGEETQYFGPGTRLLVL.

The chain recombines TRBV5-4 with TRBJ2-7; tentatively, D is TRBD1 or TRBD2 (5 bases each). Germline V gene lookup returns CDR1 SGHNT and CDR2 YYREEE (reference sequence). V lost 4 bases to trimming and J lost 1 base, with 12 bases between them. This CDR3 contains 14 residues. The CDR3 is CASSARDRSYEQYF. CDR3 nucleotide sequence: TGTGCCAGCAGCGCCCGGGACCGATCCTACGAGCAGTACTTC.

The V gene is TRBV14, the J gene TRBJ2-7; D could derive from TRBD1 or TRBD2 (6 bases each). Germline loops: CDR1 SGHDN, CDR2 FVKESK. Trimming removed 0 bases from V and 5 bases from J, with 20 bases in between. This CDR3 is built from 17 residues. CDR3 protein: CASSQDLIGGGRDEQYF. CDR3 DNA: TGTGCCAGCAGCCAAGATCTGATCGGAGGGGGTCGGGACGAGCAGTACTTC.

V gene TRBV21-1 combines with J gene TRBJ1-2. TRBV21-1 is labeled a pseudogene. The CDR3 consists of 11 residues. CDR3 sequence (DNA): TGTGCCACTCCGGGGGGCCGAGGCTACACCTTC. This sequence encodes CATPGGRGYTF.

The chain uses TRBV2 and TRBJ2-3; D not certain. V was cut by 5 bases and J by 3 bases, with 12 bases left in between. The CDR3 contains 14 residues. CDR1 and CDR2 (germline): SNHLY, FYNNEI. The CDR3 loop reads CASSSGLGTDTQYF. The DNA of the CDR3 is TGTGCCAGCAGTTCCGGGTTGGGGACAGATACGCAGTATTTT.

The chain uses TRBV5-8 and TRBJ2-7; D might be TRBD2 (6 bases). The CDR3 contains 15 residues. Trimming removed 0 bases at V and 2 bases at J, with 12 bases between. Germline CDR1 SGHTS, CDR2 YDEGEE. CDR3 nucleotide sequence: TGTGCCAGCAGCTTGGATGTTAGCGGTACCTACGAGCAGTACTTC. It codes for CASSLDVSGTYEQYF.

The chain carries TRBV30 and TRBJ2-7; 8 bases are shared with TRBD2. V dropped 6 bases and J dropped 5; count of bases not matched to a gene: 12. This CDR3 is built from 14 residues. Per the germline V gene, CDR1 is GTSNPN and CDR2 is SVGIG (reference sequence). CDR3 coding DNA: TGTGCCTGCACTAGACCGGGACTAGAGGACGAGCAGTACTTC. Its translation is CACTRPGLEDEQYF. Drawing the rest from reference TRBV30 and TRBJ2-7, the complete variable domain is SQTIHQWPATLVQPVGSPLSLECTVEGTSNPNLYWYRQAAGRGLQLLFYSVGIGQISSEVPQNLSASRPQDRQFILSSKKLLLSDSGFYLCACTRPGLEDEQYFGPGTRLTVT.

The chain combines TRBV7-9 with TRBJ1-1; D not resolved. Trimming took off 5 bases at V and 5 bases at J, with 9 bases between the two ends. Germline V gene sequence: CDR1 SEHNR, CDR2 FQNEAQ (reference sequence). The CDR3 is 12 amino acids. CDR3: CASSPQMTEAFF. The CDR3 DNA follows: TGTGCCAGCAGCCCACAAATGACTGAAGCTTTCTTT.

CDR3 coding DNA: TGTGCCAGCAGCTTATTCCGGGATACGCAGTATTTT. It is translated as CASSLFRDTQYF. V and J are TRBV7-9 and TRBJ2-3; D call uncertain. This CDR3 region has 12 residues. The germline CDR1 and CDR2 sequences are SEHNR and FQNEAQ (reference sequence). V lost 2 bases, J lost 6 bases, and 6 bases lay in between. Full variable domain (remainder filled in from reference TRBV7-9 and TRBJ2-3): DTGVSQNPRHKITKRGQNVTFRCDPISEHNRLYWYRQTLGQGPEFLTYFQNEAQLEKSRLLSDRFSAERPKGSFSTLEIQRTEQGDSAMYLCASSLFRDTQYFGPGTRLTVL.

This chain links TRBV5-8 with TRBJ2-7; D may be TRBD2 (6 bases). Trimming removed 4 bases from V and 1 base from J, with 15 bases in between. Germline CDR1 SGHTS, CDR2 YDEGEE. There are 15 residues in the CDR3. In nucleotides, the CDR3 is TGTGCCAGCAGCCCGGAGGCGGGGATATCCTACGAGCAGTACTTC. Its translation is CASSPEAGISYEQYF.

The chain has TRBV5-8 and TRBJ1-6; D remains ambiguous. Germline-derived CDR1 and CDR2 are SGHTS and YDEGEE. The CDR3 runs to 12 residues. The V and J ends lost 0 bases and 12 bases respectively, with 7 bases between them. DNA for the CDR3: TGTGCCAGCAGCTTGGGACTCGGACCCCTCCACTTT. It is translated as CASSLGLGPLHF.

The chain uses TRBV10-2 and TRBJ2-7; TRBD2 matches at 7 bases. Losses at the gene ends were 5 bases for V and 5 bases for J; bases not matched to a gene: 12. The CDR3 has 15 residues. Germline CDR1 and CDR2: WSHSY and SAAADI. CDR3 sequence reads: CASSLRDLGLHEQYF. The CDR3 region has the DNA TGCGCCAGCAGTTTAAGGGACCTGGGACTACACGAGCAGTACTTC.